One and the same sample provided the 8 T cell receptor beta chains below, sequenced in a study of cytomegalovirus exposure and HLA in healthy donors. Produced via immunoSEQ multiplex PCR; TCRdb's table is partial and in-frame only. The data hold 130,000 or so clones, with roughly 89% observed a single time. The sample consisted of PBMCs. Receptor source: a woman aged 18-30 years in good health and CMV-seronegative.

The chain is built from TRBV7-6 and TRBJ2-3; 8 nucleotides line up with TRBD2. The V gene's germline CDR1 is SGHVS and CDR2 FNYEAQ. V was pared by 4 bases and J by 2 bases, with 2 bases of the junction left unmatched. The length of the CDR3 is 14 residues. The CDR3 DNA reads TGTGCCAGCAGCTCTAGCGGGTACACAGATACGCAGTATTTT. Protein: CASSSSGYTDTQYF.

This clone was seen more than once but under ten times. Here the CDR3 reads CASNKAGGGSETQYF. In DNA, the CDR3 is TGTGCCAGCAACAAAGCGGGGGGAGGGTCAGAGACCCAGTACTTC. This rearrangement joins TRBV27 to TRBJ2-5; 9 bases align to TRBD2. Unmatched junction bases numbered 10, after V lost 7 bases and J lost 4 bases. The CDR3 extends over 15 amino acids. CDR1 MNHEY and CDR2 SMNVEV come from the germline V gene (reference sequence).

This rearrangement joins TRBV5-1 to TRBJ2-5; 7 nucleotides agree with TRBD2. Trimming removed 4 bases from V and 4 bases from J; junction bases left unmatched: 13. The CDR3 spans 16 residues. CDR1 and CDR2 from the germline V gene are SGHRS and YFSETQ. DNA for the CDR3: TGCGCCAGCAGCCCAGAAGGACTAGTGGGCAGAGAGACCCAGTACTTC. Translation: CASSPEGLVGRETQYF. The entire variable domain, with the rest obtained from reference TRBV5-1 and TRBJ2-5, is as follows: KAGVTQTPRYLIKTRGQQVTLSCSPISGHRSVSWYQQTPGQGLQFLFEYFSETQRNKGNFPGRFSGRQFSNSRSEMNVSTLELGDSALYLCASSPEGLVGRETQYFGPGTRLLVL.

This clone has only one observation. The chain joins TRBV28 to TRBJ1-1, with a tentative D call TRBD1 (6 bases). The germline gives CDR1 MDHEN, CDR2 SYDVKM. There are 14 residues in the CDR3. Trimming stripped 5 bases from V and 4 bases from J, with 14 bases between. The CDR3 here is CASSRQGRGTEAFF. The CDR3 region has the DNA TGTGCCAGCAGTCGGCAGGGGCGCGGCACTGAAGCTTTCTTT.

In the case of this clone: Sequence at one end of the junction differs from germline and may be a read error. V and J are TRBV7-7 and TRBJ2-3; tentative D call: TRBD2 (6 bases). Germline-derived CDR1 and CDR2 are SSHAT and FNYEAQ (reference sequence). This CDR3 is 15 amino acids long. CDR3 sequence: CASSLGSGRTDTQYF. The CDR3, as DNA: TGTGCTAGCAGCTTAGGTAGCGGACGCACAGATACGCAGTATTTT.

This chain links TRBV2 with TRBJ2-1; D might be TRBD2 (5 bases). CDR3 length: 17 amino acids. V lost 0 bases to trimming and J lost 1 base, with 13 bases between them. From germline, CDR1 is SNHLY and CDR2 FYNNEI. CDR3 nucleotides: TGTGCCAGCAGTGAAGCGTTCGGGGTGTTGTCCTACAATGAGCAGTTCTTC. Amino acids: CASSEAFGVLSYNEQFF.

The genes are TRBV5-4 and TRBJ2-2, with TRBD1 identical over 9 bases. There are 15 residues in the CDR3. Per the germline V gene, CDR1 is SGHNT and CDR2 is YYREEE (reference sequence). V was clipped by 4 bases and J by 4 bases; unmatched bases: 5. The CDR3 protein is CASSKDRGSTGELFF. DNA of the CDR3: TGTGCCAGCAGCAAGGACAGGGGCAGCACCGGGGAGCTGTTTTTT.

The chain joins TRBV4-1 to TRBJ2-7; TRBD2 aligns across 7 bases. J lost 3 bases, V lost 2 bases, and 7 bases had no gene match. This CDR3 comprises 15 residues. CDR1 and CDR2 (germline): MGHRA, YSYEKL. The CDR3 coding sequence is TGCGCCAGCAGCCAAAATACGGGACTAAACTACGAGCAGTACTTC. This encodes CASSQNTGLNYEQYF.